Listed below are T cell receptor beta chains from one sample, sequenced in a study of T-cell reconstitution after alpha-beta-depleted transplantation in children. A single record per CDR3 protein comes from TCRdb applying MiXCR to the PCR reads. The table has a few hundred thousand distinct CDR3 sequences, about a tenth seen once. The sequences come from PBMCs from the stem cell graft donor, collected from the stem cell graft. The origin of the receptors is a human donor who donated a stem cell graft to a child with acute lymphoblastic leukemia. The CDR3 runs from the conserved cysteine through the conserved F or W. Each record gives: clone size, D gene, J gene, V gene, CDR3 DNA, CDR3 protein. D genes are given only for firm matches. Clone size appears in some rows only: once, few, many, or a class for an expanded clone.

>few|TRBD1|TRBJ2-1|TRBV29-1
TGCAGCGTTCGACGACAGGGGAACTACAATGAGCAGTTCTTC
CSVRRQGNYNEQFF
>few|TRBD1|TRBJ2-4|TRBV28
TGTGCCAGCAGTGATCCTCGGACAGGAGGCCCCAAAAACATTCAGTACTTC
CASSDPRTGGPKNIQYF
>.|TRBD1|TRBJ2-2|TRBV12-3/TRBV12-4
TGTGCCAGCAATGAGGGGACAGGGAACACCGGGGAGCTGTTTTTT
CASNEGTGNTGELFF
>.|.|TRBJ1-5|TRBV20-1
TGCAGTGCTACCCTCAGGTCAGGAGGGCTGACCCAGCATTTT
CSATLRSGGLTQHF
>many|TRBD1|TRBJ2-1|TRBV12-3/TRBV12-4
TGTGCCAGCAGTTCGGCCCACGGGACAGGGGGCTACAATGAGCAGTTCTTC
CASSSAHGTGGYNEQFF
>many|.|TRBJ2-1|TRBV20-1
TGCAGTGCCCGAGCTGACAATGAGCAGTTCTTC
CSARADNEQFF
>few|TRBD2|TRBJ2-3|TRBV7-2
TGTGCCAGCAGCTTAGTTTGGCGGGAGGGCCGCGCAGATACGCAGTATTTT
CASSLVWREGRADTQYF
>once|.|TRBJ1-4|TRBV9
TGTGCCAGCAGCCCCCGGCGGCAGAATGAAAAACTGTTTTTT
CASSPRRQNEKLFF
>many|TRBD1|TRBJ2-7|TRBV5-1
TGCGCCAGCAGCTTGGGTGACAGGGGGCTTCCCTACGAGCAGTACTTC
CASSLGDRGLPYEQYF
>.|TRBD1|TRBJ2-2|TRBV28
TGTGCCAGCAGTTCCCGGGACAGGGTTGTCACCGGGGAGCTGTTTTTT
CASSSRDRVVTGELFF
>few|TRBD1|TRBJ1-5|TRBV7-8
TGTGCCAGCAGCTTAGGGTGGACAGGGAGGGATAGCAATCAGCCCCAGCATTTT
CASSLGWTGRDSNQPQHF
>.|.|TRBJ1-1|TRBV6-2/TRBV6-3
TGTGCCAGCAGTGCCGCAGGAATGAACACTGAAGCTTTCTTT
CASSAAGMNTEAFF
>.|.|TRBJ2-3|TRBV7-9
TGTGCCAGCAGCTTAGCTCCAAGTAAAGGAGATACGCAGTATTTT
CASSLAPSKGDTQYF
>.|.|TRBJ1-1|TRBV5-1
TGCGCCAGCGGCAGGGAGGGCCCTGAAGCTTTCTTT
CASGREGPEAFF
>few|.|TRBJ1-1|TRBV7-9
TGTGCCAGCAGCTTAGGAGCAAGCCAAGCTTTCTTT
CASSLGASQAFF
>.|.|TRBJ1-4|TRBV6-1
TGTGCCAGCAGAAGCAGGGCGAACAATGAAAAACTGTTTTTT
CASRSRANNEKLFF
>few|.|TRBJ2-1|TRBV20-1
TGCAGTGCTGGCCCCCAGGGGAGTGTCCACAATGAGCAGTTCTTC
CSAGPQGSVHNEQFF
>.|.|TRBJ2-1|TRBV7-9
TGTGCCAGCAGCTCCCCCCTAGGAGCCCCCAATGAGCAGTTCTTC
CASSSPLGAPNEQFF
>few|TRBD1|TRBJ2-3|TRBV29-1
TGCAGCGTTGGGAGAGGGACAGGGGTATTCACAGATACGCAGTATTTT
CSVGRGTGVFTDTQYF
>.|TRBD2|TRBJ2-1|TRBV27
TGTGCCAGCGCCCTGAGCGGGAGCTCCTACAATGAGCAGTTCTTC
CASALSGSSYNEQFF
>.|.|TRBJ2-1|TRBV20-1
TGCAGTGCTAGTCCTCCTACCTACAATGAGCAGTTCTTC
CSASPPTYNEQFF
>few|TRBD2|TRBJ2-1|TRBV12-3/TRBV12-4
TGTGCCAGCAGCCGGGGACTAGCGGGAGTTTTGTACAATGAGCAGTTCTTC
CASSRGLAGVLYNEQFF
>.|.|TRBJ2-7|TRBV21-1
TGTGCCAGCAGCAATACGGGAGGGTGCGACGAGCAGTACTTC
CASSNTGGCDEQYF
>.|.|TRBJ2-6|TRBV7-9
TGTGCCAGCAGCTTGGAAGCGGGCTGGGCTGGGGCCAACGTCCTGACTTTC
CASSLEAGWAGANVLTF
>few|.|TRBJ1-1|TRBV12-3/TRBV12-4
TGTGCCAGCACCCTGGGCCACACTGAAGCTTTCTTT
CASTLGHTEAFF
>.|.|TRBJ2-7|TRBV4-2
TGTGCCAGCAGCCCGGTAGTCCCGAACCGGGGCCTCGAGCAGTACTTC
CASSPVVPNRGLEQYF
>.|.|TRBJ2-1|TRBV27
TGTGCCAGCACTCAGGACCGGCGGTTTCATGAGCAGTTCTTC
CASTQDRRFHEQFF
>.|.|TRBJ2-2|TRBV5-1
TGCGCCAGCAGCTTGGGTCCGGGCTTGAACACCGGGGAGCTGTTTTTT
CASSLGPGLNTGELFF
>many|TRBD1|TRBJ1-1|TRBV5-4
TGTGCCAGCACGTGGGACAGGGTGGACACTGAAGCTTTCTTT
CASTWDRVDTEAFF
>many|.|TRBJ2-5|TRBV12-3/TRBV12-4
TGTGCCAGCAGCGCGGGGGAGACCCAGTACTTC
CASSAGETQYF
>few|TRBD2|TRBJ2-2|TRBV11-2
TGTGCCAGCCGAAGGGGACTAGCGGACAATACCGGGGAGCTGTTTTTT
CASRRGLADNTGELFF
>many|TRBD2|TRBJ2-1|TRBV2
TGTGCCAGCAGGGGAGCGGGAAGCTCCTACAATGAGCAGTTCTTC
CASRGAGSSYNEQFF
>.|TRBD2|TRBJ2-1|TRBV20-1
TGCAGTGCTAGACAACCTAGCGGGAGTAAGCTATTCCATGAGCAGTTCTTC
CSARQPSGSKLFHEQFF
>.|.|TRBJ2-7|TRBV6-5
TGTGCCAGCACCAGGGGCCAGGGTACCTACGAGCAGTACTTC
CASTRGQGTYEQYF
>many|.|TRBJ2-7|TRBV4-1
TGCGCCAGCAGCCAAGATCCAGGCCCTTACGAGCAGTACTTC
CASSQDPGPYEQYF
>.|TRBD2|TRBJ2-1|TRBV20-1
TGCAGTGCTAGAGAGGCCGGGAGGGCCTACAATGAGCAGTTCTTC
CSAREAGRAYNEQFF
>many|.|TRBJ2-5|TRBV25-1
TGTGCCAGCAGTGAATCTCAAGAGACCCAGTACTTC
CASSESQETQYF
>.|.|TRBJ2-2|TRBV4-2
TGTGCCAGCAGCCCAGAAGAGGCCACCGGGGAGCTGTTTTTT
CASSPEEATGELFF
>few|TRBD1|TRBJ1-2|TRBV3-1
TGTGCCAGCAGCCTACGGACAGGGAACTATGGCTACACCTTC
CASSLRTGNYGYTF
>.|.|TRBJ1-2|TRBV7-9
TGTGCCAGCAGCTTTACAGGGAATGGCTACACCTTC
CASSFTGNGYTF
>many|TRBD2|TRBJ2-7|TRBV10-1
TGCGCCAGCGGCGGGACTAGCGGGAGGGCATTATGCGACGAGCAGTACTTC
CASGGTSGRALCDEQYF
>few|TRBD2|TRBJ2-1|TRBV20-1
TGCAGTGCTAGAGAAGGGACTAGTATGCGCAATGAGCAGTTCTTC
CSAREGTSMRNEQFF
>.|TRBD1|TRBJ1-5|TRBV15
TGTGCCACCAGCAGACAGGGGGCGGGTATCCATCAGCCCCAGCATTTT
CATSRQGAGIHQPQHF
>.|.|TRBJ1-5|TRBV12-3/TRBV12-4
TGTGCCAGCACCCTCATGGGGAATCAGCCCCAGCATTTT
CASTLMGNQPQHF
>.|TRBD1|TRBJ1-1|TRBV10-3
TGTGCCATCAGTCAGGGAAGCCAGGGGGCTGAAGCTTTCTTT
CAISQGSQGAEAFF
>.|.|TRBJ2-5|TRBV12-3/TRBV12-4
TGTGCCAGCAGCCTCCCGCGCAACAGCAGGAAGGAAGAGACCCAGTACTTC
CASSLPRNSRKEETQYF
>.|.|TRBJ2-1|TRBV5-1
TGCGCCAGCAGCTCCTCCGGGATTTTGGCCTACAATGAGCAGTTCTTC
CASSSSGILAYNEQFF